This TCR beta chain was profiled in a study of patients and donors after allogeneic stem cell transplantation. MiXCR, run by TCRdb on the RT-PCR reads, gives a single entry per CDR3 protein. The profile shows about a million distinct CDR3 sequences, about 20% of them singletons. CDR1 and CDR2 (germline): SGHVS, FNYEAQ. The CDR3 is made up of 13 amino acids. Trimming shortened V by 6 bases and J by 7 bases, and 16 bases separated the two germline ends. This chain uses TRBV7-6 with TRBJ2-7; D is possibly TRBD1 or TRBD2 (5 bases each). The sequenced sample was blood, either unsorted or a sorted T cell fraction (not recorded which). This TCR derives from a human donor who was either an allogeneic HSCT recipient or a stem cell or donor lymphocyte infusion donor (not recorded which). It is not recorded whose cells these are; they may come from a transplant donor. The CDR3 reads CASSLRAEGEQYF. In DNA, the CDR3 is TGTGCCAGCAGTTTACGGGCCGAGGGGGAGCAGTACTTC.